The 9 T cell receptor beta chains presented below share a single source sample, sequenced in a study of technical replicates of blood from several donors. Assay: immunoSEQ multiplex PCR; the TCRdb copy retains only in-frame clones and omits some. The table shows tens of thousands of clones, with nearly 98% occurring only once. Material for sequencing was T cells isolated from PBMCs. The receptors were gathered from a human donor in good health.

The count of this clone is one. CDR3 DNA: TGCAGCGCCTCAAGGACAGGGAAGAGCTCTGAAGCTTTCTTT. Its translation: CSASRTGKSSEAFF. The gene calls are TRBV29-1 and TRBJ1-1, with 8 bases fitting TRBD1. The V segment lost 7 bases and the J segment 6 bases; nucleotides outside the gene matches: 13. The germline V gene encodes CDR1 SQVTM and CDR2 ANQGSEA. The CDR3 length is 14 residues.

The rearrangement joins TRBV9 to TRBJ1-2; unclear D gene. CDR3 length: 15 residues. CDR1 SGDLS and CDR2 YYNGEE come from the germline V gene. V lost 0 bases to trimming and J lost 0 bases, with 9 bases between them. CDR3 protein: CASSVEPGPNYGYTF. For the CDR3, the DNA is TGTGCCAGCAGCGTAGAACCAGGCCCTAACTATGGCTACACCTTC.

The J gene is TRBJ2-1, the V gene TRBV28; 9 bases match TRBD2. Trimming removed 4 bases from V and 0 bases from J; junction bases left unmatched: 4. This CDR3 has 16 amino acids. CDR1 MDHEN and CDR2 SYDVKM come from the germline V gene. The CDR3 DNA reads TGTGCCAGCAGTTGGAATAGCGGGAGCTCCTACAATGAGCAGTTCTTC. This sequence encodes CASSWNSGSSYNEQFF.

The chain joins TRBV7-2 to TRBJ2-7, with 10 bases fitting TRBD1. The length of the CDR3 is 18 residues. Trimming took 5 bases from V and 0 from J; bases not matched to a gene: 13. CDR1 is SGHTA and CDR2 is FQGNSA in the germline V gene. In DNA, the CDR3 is TGTGCCAGCAGCCTTACCTACCAACGACAGGGGGCCTCCTACGAGCAGTACTTC. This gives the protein CASSLTYQRQGASYEQYF. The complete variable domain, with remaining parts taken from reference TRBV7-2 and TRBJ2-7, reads GAGVSQSPSNKVTEKGKDVELRCDPISGHTALYWYRQSLGQGLEFLIYFQGNSAPDKSGLPSDRFSAERTGGSVSTLTIQRTQQEDSAVYLCASSLTYQRQGASYEQYFGPGTRLTVT.

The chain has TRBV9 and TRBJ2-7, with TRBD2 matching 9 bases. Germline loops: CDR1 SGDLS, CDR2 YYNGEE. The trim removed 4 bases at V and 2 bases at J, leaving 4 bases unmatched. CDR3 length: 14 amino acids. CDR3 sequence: CASSRGRGTYEQYF. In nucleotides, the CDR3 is TGTGCCAGCAGCCGCGGGAGGGGGACCTACGAGCAGTACTTC.

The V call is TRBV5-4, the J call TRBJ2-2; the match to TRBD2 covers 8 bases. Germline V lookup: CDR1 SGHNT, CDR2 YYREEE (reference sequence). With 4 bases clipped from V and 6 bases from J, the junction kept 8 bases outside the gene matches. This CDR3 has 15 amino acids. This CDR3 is CASSRTSYVPGELFF. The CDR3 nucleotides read TGTGCCAGCAGCCGGACTAGCTATGTCCCCGGGGAGCTGTTTTTT.

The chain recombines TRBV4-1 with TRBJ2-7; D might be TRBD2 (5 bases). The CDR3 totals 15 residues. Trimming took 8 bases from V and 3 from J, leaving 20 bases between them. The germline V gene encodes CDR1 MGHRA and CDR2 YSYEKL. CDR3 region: CASQYSAEVVYEQYF. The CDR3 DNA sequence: TGCGCCAGCCAATATTCAGCGGAGGTCGTCTACGAGCAGTACTTC.

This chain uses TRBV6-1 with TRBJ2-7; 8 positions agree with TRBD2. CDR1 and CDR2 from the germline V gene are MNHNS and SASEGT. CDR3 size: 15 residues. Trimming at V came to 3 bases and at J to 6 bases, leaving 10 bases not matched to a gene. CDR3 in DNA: TGTGCCAGCAGTGATAAACGGGAGGGAGCCTCCGAGCAGTACTTC. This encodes CASSDKREGASEQYF.

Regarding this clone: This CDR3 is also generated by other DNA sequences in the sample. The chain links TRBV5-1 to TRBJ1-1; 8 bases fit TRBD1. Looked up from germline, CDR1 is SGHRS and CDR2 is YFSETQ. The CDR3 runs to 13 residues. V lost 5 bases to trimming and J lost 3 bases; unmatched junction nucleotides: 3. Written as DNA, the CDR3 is TGCGCCAGCAGTTCACAGGGGGACACTGAAGCTTTCTTT. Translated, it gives CASSSQGDTEAFF. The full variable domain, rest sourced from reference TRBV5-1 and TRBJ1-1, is KAGVTQTPRYLIKTRGQQVTLSCSPISGHRSVSWYQQTPGQGLQFLFEYFSETQRNKGNFPGRFSGRQFSNSRSEMNVSTLELGDSALYLCASSSQGDTEAFFGQGTRLTVV.